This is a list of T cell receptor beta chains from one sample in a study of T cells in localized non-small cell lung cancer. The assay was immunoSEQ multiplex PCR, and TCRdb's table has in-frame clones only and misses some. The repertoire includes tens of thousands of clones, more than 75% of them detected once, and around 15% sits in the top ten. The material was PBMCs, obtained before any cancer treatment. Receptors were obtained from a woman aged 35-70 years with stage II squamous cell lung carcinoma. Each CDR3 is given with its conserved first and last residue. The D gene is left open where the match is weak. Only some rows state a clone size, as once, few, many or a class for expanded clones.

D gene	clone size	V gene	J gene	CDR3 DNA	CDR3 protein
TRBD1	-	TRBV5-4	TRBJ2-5	TGTGCCAGTAGCCCAGGACAGGGGAAGGAGACCCAGTACTTC	CASSPGQGKETQYF
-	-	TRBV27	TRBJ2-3	TGTGCCAGCAGCTCGTTTCGGGACCCTACGCAGTATTTT	CASSSFRDPTQYF
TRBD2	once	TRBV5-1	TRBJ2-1	TGCGCCAGCAGCCCCTCGGGACTAGCGGGAGGCAGGGAGCAGTTCTTC	CASSPSGLAGGREQFF
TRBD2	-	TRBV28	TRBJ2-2	TGTGCCAGCAGTATCGGACTAGCGGGAGCCCACACCGGGGAGCTGTTTTTT	CASSIGLAGAHTGELFF
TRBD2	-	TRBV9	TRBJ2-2	TGTGCCAGCAGCACCGGACTAGCGGGAGGCTCCGGGGAGCTGTTTTTT	CASSTGLAGGSGELFF
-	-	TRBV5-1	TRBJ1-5	TGCGCCAGCAGCTTTGAGGGTGCGAGCAATCAGCCCCAGCATTTT	CASSFEGASNQPQHF
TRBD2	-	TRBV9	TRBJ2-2	TGTGCCAGCAGCGCCGGCAGCGGGAGGAAGGCCGGGGAGCTGTTTTTT	CASSAGSGRKAGELFF
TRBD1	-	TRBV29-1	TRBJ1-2	TGCAGCGTTGGGACAGGGGAAGGATATGGCTACACCTTC	CSVGTGEGYGYTF
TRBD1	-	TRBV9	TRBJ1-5	TGTGCCAGCAGCGTAGATGCAGGGGGGCCTCAGCCCCAGCATTTT	CASSVDAGGPQPQHF
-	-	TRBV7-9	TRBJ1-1	TGTGCCAGCAGCTTAGACATGAACACTGAAGCTTTCTTT	CASSLDMNTEAFF
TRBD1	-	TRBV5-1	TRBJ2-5	TGCGCCAGCAGCTTGGGCTTGACAGGGCGGTATGAAGAGACCCAGTACTTC	CASSLGLTGRYEETQYF
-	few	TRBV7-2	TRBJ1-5	TGTGCCAGCAGCTTGGTGGGACAGCCCCAGCATTTT	CASSLVGQPQHF
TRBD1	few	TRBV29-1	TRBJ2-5	TGCAGCGTAGACAGGGGGCAGGGAGAGACCCAGTACTTC	CSVDRGQGETQYF
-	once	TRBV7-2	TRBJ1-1	TGTGCCAGCAGCCCCCATACTCACCTAGGTTCGGCTTTCTTT	CASSPHTHLGSAFF
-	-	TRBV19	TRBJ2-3	TGTGCCAGTAGTATAGCGGGAAGGGGGGATACGCAGTATTTT	CASSIAGRGDTQYF
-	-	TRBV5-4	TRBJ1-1	TGTGCCAGCAGCAGGGTAGGGGGGAACACTGAAGCTTTCTTT	CASSRVGGNTEAFF